The clone carrying this T cell receptor (beta chain) has at least ten counts. It was with unique molecular identifiers that the TCRbeta library was prepared. TCRdb recomputed calls from the PCR reads with MiXCR, one row per CDR3 protein. The repertoire holds fewer than 120,000 distinct CDR3 sequences, with 9% to 12% as singletons. The sample comes from a study of T-cell reconstitution after alpha-beta-depleted transplantation in children. Source: PBMCs from the stem cell graft donor, taken from the stem cell graft. This receptor was obtained from a human donor who donated a stem cell graft to a child with acute lymphoblastic leukemia.

This CDR3 reads CASSLQQGGYTF. The DNA of the CDR3 is TGTGCCAGCAGCTTACAGCAGGGGGGCTACACCTTC. V usage is TRBV7-2 and J usage is TRBJ1-2, with D perhaps matching TRBD1 (6 bases). This CDR3 spans 12 amino acids. From germline, CDR1 is SGHTA and CDR2 FQGNSA. Trimming removed 2 bases from V and 8 bases from J, with 9 bases in between.